One sample yielded the 32 T cell receptor beta chains listed below, sequenced in a study of CD8 T cells in Susac syndrome. Reverse transcription of roughly 0.5 to 1 ug RNA was performed with random hexamers. TCRdb redid the calling of the immunoSEQ multiplex PCR reads with MiXCR, one entry per CDR3 protein. The sample lists approximately 230,000 distinct CDR3 sequences, 80% to 95% occurring once. Input material: CD4+ T cells from PBMCs. These receptors were taken from a human donor with multiple sclerosis.

The chain has TRBV7-8 and TRBJ2-5, with TRBD2 matching 8 bases. CDR3 length: 15 amino acids. CDR1 is SGHVS and CDR2 is FQNEAQ in the germline V gene. J was trimmed by 4 bases and V by 5 bases; bases with no gene match: 9. CDR3 region: CASSVIGGAGETQYF. The CDR3 DNA sequence: TGTGCCAGCAGCGTAATCGGGGGGGCAGGAGAGACCCAGTACTTC.

The rearrangement links TRBV7-6 to TRBJ1-2; D might be TRBD1 (5 bases). V was trimmed by 2 bases and J by 8 bases, leaving 9 bases between them. CDR1 and CDR2 from the germline V gene are SGHVS and FNYEAQ. CDR3 length: 12 amino acids. The CDR3 DNA reads as TGTGCCAGCAGCTTATCTGGGGCCGGCTACACCTTC. It specifies CASSLSGAGYTF.

This sequence joins TRBV6-1 and TRBJ2-7, with a possible D match to TRBD1 (6 bases). This CDR3 is 16 amino acids long. V was pared by 7 bases and J by 3 bases, with 22 bases between. Germline-derived CDR1 and CDR2 are MNHNS and SASEGT. The CDR3 nucleotides read TGTGCCAGCACCCTAAATTCGCAAGGGGGATACTACGAGCAGTACTTC. It translates to CASTLNSQGGYYEQYF.

This clonotype has just one count. V gene TRBV5-6 combines with J gene TRBJ1-2, with 9 bases aligning to TRBD1. From germline, CDR1 is SGHDT and CDR2 YYEEEE. Losses at the gene ends were 3 bases for V and 2 bases for J; bases not matched to a gene: 8. This CDR3 has 16 amino acids. DNA for the CDR3: TGTGCCAGCAGCTCGATGAATGGACAGGGGAACTATGGCTACACCTTC. It translates to CASSSMNGQGNYGYTF.

The chain links TRBV6-1 to TRBJ1-5; D may be TRBD1 (6 bases). V was clipped by 7 bases and J by 5 bases, with 12 bases between them. The CDR3 is 13 residues long. Germline V gene lookup returns CDR1 MNHNS and CDR2 SASEGT. For the CDR3, the DNA is TGTGCCAGCACTCAGGGGTACGATCAGCCCCAGCATTTT. This sequence encodes CASTQGYDQPQHF.

The chain carries TRBV19 and TRBJ1-5; the D is unclear. CDR1 and CDR2 (germline): LNHDA, SQIVND (reference sequence). Between the trimmed V and J ends, which lost 6 bases and 4 bases, there was a span of 13 bases. CDR3 length: 14 residues. The CDR3: CASRGREFNQPQHF. In DNA, the CDR3 is TGTGCCAGTAGAGGGAGAGAGTTTAATCAGCCCCAGCATTTT.

This chain uses TRBV7-2 with TRBJ2-2; 7 positions agree with TRBD1. The CDR3 covers 17 residues. Trimming removed 1 base from V and 1 base from J; junction bases left unmatched: 6. In germline, CDR1 is SGHTA, CDR2 FQGNSA. The CDR3 reads CASSLETGFQNTGELFF. In DNA, the CDR3 is TGTGCCAGCAGCTTAGAGACAGGGTTTCAGAACACCGGGGAGCTGTTTTTT.

The V call is TRBV19, the J call TRBJ1-2; TRBD1 matches 9 bases. This CDR3 has 16 residues. Germline values: CDR1 LNHDA, CDR2 SQIVND (reference sequence). Trimming cost V 5 bases and J 2 bases; bases outside gene matches: 9. CDR3 coding DNA: TGTGCCAGTAGTCGACAGGGGGTCTCGGAGAACTATGGCTACACCTTC. This gives the protein CASSRQGVSENYGYTF.

J is TRBJ1-1 and V is TRBV2, with D uncertain. V gave up 7 bases and J gave up 6 bases, with 6 bases separating them. This CDR3 has 10 residues. Germline loops: CDR1 SNHLY, CDR2 FYNNEI. The CDR3 is CASKRAEAFF. In DNA, the CDR3 is TGTGCCAGCAAGAGGGCTGAAGCTTTCTTT.

The chain uses TRBV18 and TRBJ2-7, with 9 positions matching TRBD2. V gave up 2 bases and J gave up 4 bases; unmatched junction bases: 9. The CDR3 spans 16 residues. The germline V gene has CDR1 KGHSH and CDR2 LQKENI. This CDR3 is CASSPVAGALTYEQYF. CDR3 DNA: TGTGCCAGCTCACCAGTAGCGGGGGCCTTAACTTACGAGCAGTACTTC.

This clonotype was found once. The rearrangement links TRBV4-2 to TRBJ2-1; 14 bases fit TRBD2. Trimming removed 5 bases from V and 8 bases from J; junction bases left unmatched: 8. The germline V gene has CDR1 LGHNA and CDR2 YNFKEQ. This CDR3 spans 16 amino acids. This CDR3 is CASSVPGTSGRDEQFF. The DNA of the CDR3 is TGTGCCAGCAGCGTGCCCGGGACTAGCGGGAGAGATGAGCAGTTCTTC.

This CDR3 is CASSLAGRHGHTF. In DNA, the CDR3 is TGTGCCAGCAGCTTAGCGGGTCGTCACGGTCACACCTTC. The J gene is TRBJ1-2, the V gene TRBV11-2; D ambiguous. Germline V lookup: CDR1 SGHAT, CDR2 FQNNGV. Between the trimmed V and J ends, which lost 1 base and 12 bases, there was a span of 15 bases. The CDR3 has 13 residues. Filled out from reference TRBV11-2 and TRBJ1-2, the complete variable domain reads EAGVAQSPRYKIIEKRQSVAFWCNPISGHATLYWYQQILGQGPKLLIQFQNNGVVDDSQLPKDRFSAERLKGVDSTLKIQPAKLEDSAVYLCASSLAGRHGHTFGSGTRLTVV.

The chain uses TRBV4-2 and TRBJ2-3, with D maybe TRBD1 (6 bases). CDR3 size: 14 residues. CDR1 and CDR2 (germline): LGHNA, YNFKEQ. Between the trimmed V and J ends, which lost 1 base and 4 bases, there was a span of 9 bases. Written as DNA, the CDR3 is TGTGCCAGCAGCCAAGCCCGACAGGCAGATACGCAGTATTTT. Its protein product is CASSQARQADTQYF.

This chain joins TRBV7-2 and TRBJ1-2; D is unclear. V gave up 0 bases and J gave up 4 bases, with 6 bases separating them. CDR3 size: 13 residues. Germline V lookup: CDR1 SGHTA, CDR2 FQGNSA. CDR3 protein: CASSLAISYGYTF. The CDR3 DNA reads TGTGCCAGCAGCTTAGCCATTAGCTATGGCTACACCTTC.

This chain joins TRBV5-4 and TRBJ2-6; TRBD2 matches 11 bases. CDR3 size: 16 residues. Trimming at V came to 10 bases and at J to 0 bases, leaving 6 bases not matched to a gene. The V gene's germline CDR1 is SGHNT and CDR2 YYREEE (reference sequence). CDR3 sequence: CAGTSGGPSGANVLTF. CDR3 coding DNA: TGTGCCGGAACTAGCGGGGGCCCCTCTGGGGCCAACGTCCTGACTTTC.

This rearrangement joins TRBV10-1 to TRBJ2-3; D call uncertain. Trimming took 2 bases from V and 2 from J, leaving 8 bases between them. Per the germline V gene, CDR1 is WNHNN and CDR2 is SYGVQD (reference sequence). The CDR3 runs to 14 residues. This CDR3 reads CASSEMATTDTQYF. For the CDR3, the DNA is TGCGCCAGCAGTGAGATGGCTACCACAGATACGCAGTATTTT.

The chain recombines TRBV7-9 with TRBJ2-5; possibly TRBD1 for D (7 bases). Germline CDR1 and CDR2: SEHNR and FQNEAQ (reference sequence). The CDR3 loop spans 14 amino acids. Between the trimmed V and J ends, which lost 7 bases and 2 bases, there was a span of 14 bases. The CDR3 protein is CASTQGGLQETQYF. In DNA, the CDR3 is TGTGCCAGCACCCAGGGGGGCTTACAAGAGACCCAGTACTTC.

The chain is built from TRBV4-1 and TRBJ2-4, with D perhaps matching TRBD1 (6 bases). Germline V CDR1 and CDR2: MGHRA, YSYEKL. Trimming took off 0 bases at V and 8 bases at J, with 14 bases between the two ends. There are 15 residues in the CDR3. The CDR3 coding sequence is TGCGCCAGCAGCCAAGATCTACAGGGCCGGGACATTCAGTACTTC. This sequence encodes CASSQDLQGRDIQYF.

V usage is TRBV28 and J usage is TRBJ2-7; D is unclear. The CDR3 has 14 residues. Per germline, CDR1 MDHEN and CDR2 SYDVKM. Trimming took 8 bases from V and 3 from J, leaving 17 bases between them. CDR3 residues: CASASSRVSYEQYF. Here the CDR3 DNA reads TGTGCCAGCGCTTCCTCTCGAGTAAGCTACGAGCAGTACTTC.

V is TRBV5-1 and J is TRBJ2-3, with 11 bases lining up with TRBD2. The CDR3 is made up of 16 amino acids. Germline lookup yields CDR1 SGHRS and CDR2 YFSETQ. Trimming at V came to 4 bases and at J to 1 base, leaving 5 bases not matched to a gene. CDR3 sequence (DNA): TGCGCCAGCAGCGTTGTGACTAGCGGGGGCACAGATACGCAGTATTTT. It is translated as CASSVVTSGGTDTQYF.

V gene TRBV27 combines with J gene TRBJ1-1; a weak D match, TRBD1 (5 bases). The V gene lost 1 base and the J gene lost 10 bases, with 16 bases spanning the gap. CDR1 is MNHEY, CDR2 SMNVEV, per germline (reference sequence). The CDR3 loop spans 14 amino acids. For the CDR3, the DNA is TGTGCCAGCAGTTTATTGGGGGGAGGAGGTAGAGCTTTCTTT. Protein: CASSLLGGGGRAFF.

The chain couples TRBV3-1 to TRBJ2-1, with 10 bases fitting TRBD2. Germline CDR1 reads LGHDT; CDR2 reads YNNKEL (reference sequence). The V gene end was trimmed by 0 bases and the J gene end by 4 bases; junction bases not matched to a gene: 3. The CDR3 runs 16 residues. CDR3 bases: TGTGCCAGCAGCCAAGATGCTAGCGGGAGATACAATGAGCAGTTCTTC. Protein: CASSQDASGRYNEQFF.

CDR3 coding DNA: TGCAGTGCTAGGGGACAGCCCGATAGAGGCTACACCTTC. Translating gives CSARGQPDRGYTF. The chain is built from TRBV20-1 and TRBJ1-2, with 7 bases lining up with TRBD1. In germline, CDR1 is DFQATT, CDR2 SNEGSKA (reference sequence). V shed 3 bases, J shed 8 bases, and the junction held 9 bases outside the gene matches. This CDR3 is 13 amino acids long.

The chain employs TRBV20-1 and TRBJ2-7; TRBD2 matches 7 bases. V lost 2 bases and J lost 5; bases outside the gene matches: 3. In germline, CDR1 is DFQATT, CDR2 SNEGSKA (reference sequence). The length of the CDR3 is 12 residues. The CDR3 protein is CSARKTSHEQYV. The CDR3 nucleotides read TGCAGTGCTAGAAAGACTAGCCACGAGCAGTACGTC.

The chain joins TRBV3-1 to TRBJ1-5; D may be TRBD1 (6 bases). This CDR3 contains 15 residues. Between the trimmed V and J ends, which lost 0 bases and 3 bases, there was a span of 9 bases. CDR1 is LGHDT and CDR2 is YNNKEL in the germline V gene (reference sequence). CDR3 region: CASSQEGAFNQPQHF. DNA for the CDR3: TGTGCCAGCAGCCAAGAGGGGGCCTTCAATCAGCCCCAGCATTTT.

The chain is built from TRBV20-1 and TRBJ2-3; 12 positions agree with TRBD1. Germline loops: CDR1 DFQATT, CDR2 SNEGSKA (reference sequence). This CDR3 is 15 amino acids long. The V and J ends lost 5 bases and 6 bases, in that order; junction bases with no gene match: 9. The CDR3 is CSAQPGQGASDTQYF. The CDR3 DNA reads as TGCAGTGCTCAACCGGGACAGGGGGCAAGTGATACGCAGTATTTT.

The chain links TRBV28 to TRBJ2-7; 8 bases agree with TRBD2. V dropped 3 bases and J dropped 1; count of bases not matched to a gene: 2. Germline V gene data show CDR1 as MDHEN and CDR2 as SYDVKM. The CDR3 covers 14 residues. The CDR3 loop is CASSFSGTSYEQYV. The CDR3, as DNA: TGTGCCAGCAGTTTTAGCGGGACTTCCTACGAGCAGTACGTC.

On this clonotype: The junction differs from germline at one of its ends, possibly a read error. The V gene is TRBV5-8, the J gene TRBJ2-3; D gene ambiguous. This CDR3 is built from 12 residues. The germline V gene has CDR1 SGHTS and CDR2 YDEGEE. As DNA, the CDR3 is TGTGCCAGCAGCTTATTAATCCCCAACTGGCATTTT. Translating gives CASSLLIPNWHF.

V usage is TRBV9 and J usage is TRBJ2-5; D may be TRBD2 (6 bases). Trimming took 2 bases from V and 4 from J, leaving 12 bases between them. CDR1 and CDR2 from the germline V gene are SGDLS and YYNGEE. The CDR3 runs to 14 residues. The CDR3, as DNA: TGTGCCAGCAGCGTCCAGGGAGGTAGAGAGACCCAGTACTTC. Protein sequence: CASSVQGGRETQYF.

This chain uses TRBV13 with TRBJ2-1; TRBD2 is a possible D gene (5 bases). V was clipped by 5 bases and J by 4 bases, with 9 bases between them. This CDR3 has 13 amino acids. The V gene's germline CDR1 is PRHDT and CDR2 FYEKMQ (reference sequence). CDR3 DNA sequence: TGTGCCAGCAGCCTCGACTATTACAATGAGCAGTTCTTC. As protein: CASSLDYYNEQFF.

CDR3 loop: CSVEGPTGDNTEAFF. DNA of the CDR3: TGCAGCGTTGAAGGCCCCACAGGGGACAACACTGAAGCTTTCTTT. The chain couples TRBV29-1 to TRBJ1-1, with 7 bases lining up with TRBD1. CDR3 length: 15 amino acids. V shed 1 base and J 2 bases; nucleotides not matched to a gene: 7. CDR1 is SQVTM, CDR2 ANQGSEA, per germline. Full variable domain (rest looked up from reference TRBV29-1 and TRBJ1-1): SAVISQKPSRDICQRGTSLTIQCQVDSQVTMMFWYRQQPGQSLTLIATANQGSEATYESGFVIDKFPISRPNLTFSTLTVSNMSPEDSSIYLCSVEGPTGDNTEAFFGQGTRLTVV.

This sequence joins TRBV5-8 and TRBJ2-1; 7 bases agree with TRBD1. V dropped 6 bases and J dropped 3; count of bases not matched to a gene: 9. Germline CDR1 SGHTS, CDR2 YDEGEE. This CDR3 contains 15 residues. DNA for the CDR3: TGTGCCAGCACCGACAGGGTCAACGGCTACAATGAGCAGTTCTTC. It specifies CASTDRVNGYNEQFF.